The present T cell receptor beta chain was sequenced within a study of early stage breast cancer tumors. In the study overall: Among approximately 12 ER+/PR+/HER2- tumors, eight were ductal, four lobular. Study observations and caveats: Commonly generated sequences made up most enriched TCRB sequences shared between patients. Blood repertoires resembled normal breast more than tumor.

Germline-derived CDR1 and CDR2 are SGHNT and YENEEA. This CDR3 is built from 13 residues. V shed 0 bases and J shed 9 bases, with 9 bases lying between them. Each sample had two DNA replicates, about 0.5 ug blood or about 1.5 ug tissue. The table came from immunoSEQ multiplex PCR; TCRdb's copy has only in-frame clones and leaves some out. The repertoire holds around 31,000 clones, over 70% seen once, with about 4.3% in the top ten. About this clone itself: Its antigen is unknown.

The sequenced sample consisted of blood. The gene calls are TRBV11-3 and TRBJ2-1; D might be TRBD1 or TRBD2, each matching 5 bases. This clonotype was obtained from a person in their 40s with breast cancer. The CDR3 protein is CASSLDQRGEQFF. Here the CDR3 DNA reads TGTGCCAGCAGCTTAGATCAGAGGGGTGAGCAGTTCTTC.